This TCR beta chain was identified during a study of early T cells in non-severe SARS-CoV-2 infection. Study at large: Investigators sequenced bulk RNA drawn from unsorted whole blood, and chains remained unpaired. Overall study findings and caveats: The study's VDJdb matching favored anti-spike CD8 responses and missed private and CD4 specificities.

This clonotype was seen more than once but under ten times. Its antigen is not identified. Individual cDNA molecules received unique molecular identifiers. TCRdb reprocessed the 5' RACE reads with MiXCR, giving one entry per CDR3 protein. The sample yields tens of thousands of distinct CDR3 sequences, roughly an eighth seen once. The source of this sequence is an adult who was a healthcare worker with PCR-confirmed SARS-CoV-2 infection or an uninfected control (not recorded which). The sample was whole blood.

The DNA of the CDR3 is TGTGCCAGCAGCCGGGACGGCACTGGAAACACCATATATTTT. It is translated as CASSRDGTGNTIYF. V usage is TRBV3-1 and J usage is TRBJ1-3, with a weak D call TRBD1 (5 bases). From germline, CDR1 is LGHDT and CDR2 YNNKEL (reference sequence). This CDR3 has 14 residues. V shed 4 bases and J shed 2 bases, with 9 bases lying between them.